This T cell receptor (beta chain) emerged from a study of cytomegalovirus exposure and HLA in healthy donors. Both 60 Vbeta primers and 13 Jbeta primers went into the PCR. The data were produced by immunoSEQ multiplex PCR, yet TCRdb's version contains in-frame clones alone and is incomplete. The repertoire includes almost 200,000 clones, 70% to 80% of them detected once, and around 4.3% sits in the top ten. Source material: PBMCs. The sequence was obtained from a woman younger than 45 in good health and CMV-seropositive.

In DNA, the CDR3 is TGTGCCAGCGGATTACAGGGGGCTGGAAACACCATATATTTT. Protein product: CASGLQGAGNTIYF. V is TRBV27 and J is TRBJ1-3, with TRBD1 matching 8 bases. Germline CDR1 is MNHEY and CDR2 is SMNVEV (reference sequence). The length of the CDR3 is 14 residues. The trim removed 8 bases at V and 2 bases at J, leaving 5 bases unmatched.